The present TCR beta chain was sequenced within a study of T cell repertoires and HLA-DP antigens. The length of the CDR3 is 13 residues. V shed 3 bases and J shed 3 bases, with 9 bases lying between them. Germline V CDR1 and CDR2: SGHTA, FQGNSA. CD4+ cells expanded for 15 days were restimulated roughly 25 h with allogeneic-DPB1 HeLa cells. HeLa stimulator cells carried retrovirally transduced HLA-DPA1/DPB1, HLA-DM, invariant chain and CD80. Sequencing used immunoSEQ multiplex PCR; TCRdb keeps in-frame clones, though not all of them. The sample lists roughly 2,000 clones, 65% to 75% occurring once. This receptor was identified in a man aged 50 to 59 in good health and CMV-seronegative. The source material was CD137- CD4+ T cells from cultured PBMCs. The chain carries TRBV7-2 and TRBJ2-7; no clear D gene. CDR3 nucleotides: TGTGCCAGCAGCTTGAAACCGGGCTACGAGCAGTACTTC. Translated, it gives CASSLKPGYEQYF.